The 11 T cell receptor beta chains below all came from one sample that was sequenced in a study of early T cells in non-severe SARS-CoV-2 infection. In TCRdb, the 5' RACE reads were re-called with MiXCR into one record per CDR3 protein. The table shows under 70,000 distinct CDR3 sequences, with 10% to 15% occurring only once. The sequencing sample was made of whole blood. The receptors stem from an adult who was a healthcare worker with PCR-confirmed SARS-CoV-2 infection or an uninfected control (not recorded which).

This clonotype was detected many times. This chain connects TRBV5-1 to TRBJ2-2; TRBD1 matches 7 bases. The CDR3 sequence is 16 residues long. Per germline, CDR1 SGHRS and CDR2 YFSETQ. V shed 5 bases, J shed 1 base, and the junction held 8 bases outside the gene matches. CDR3 nucleotides: TGCGCCAGCAGGCGCCCCGACAGGGAGAACACCGGGGAGCTGTTTTTT. It translates to CASRRPDRENTGELFF.

This clonotype was observed at least ten times. The rearrangement links TRBV11-2 to TRBJ2-5; D remains unclear. Germline lookup yields CDR1 SGHAT and CDR2 FQNNGV. The CDR3 runs 15 residues. V lost 2 bases and J lost 2, with 12 bases in between. CDR3 loop: CASSLTGPRQETQYF. CDR3 sequence (DNA): TGTGCCAGCAGCTTAACGGGTCCCCGGCAAGAGACCCAGTACTTC.

In its sample, this clonotype was seen a few times. The chain joins TRBV14 to TRBJ2-1; tentatively, D is TRBD2 (7 bases). CDR3 length equals 18 residues. Deletions cut 1 base from V and 4 bases from J, with 20 bases between. Germline V gene data show CDR1 as SGHDN and CDR2 as FVKESK. As DNA, the CDR3 is TGTGCCAGCAGCCAAGCCGAAGTGGCGGGGGCCGGATACAATGAGCAGTTCTTC. Amino acid sequence: CASSQAEVAGAGYNEQFF.

In this sample, this clonotype turned up many times. This chain links TRBV12-3 or TRBV12-4 with TRBJ1-4; D unresolved. The CDR3 has 11 residues. Deletions cut 3 bases from V and 7 bases from J, with 3 bases between. The CDR3 spells CASSFSEKLFF. CDR3 bases: TGTGCCAGCAGTTTCTCTGAAAAACTGTTTTTT.

The chain recombines TRBV20-1 with TRBJ2-3; possibly TRBD1 for D (5 bases). Per germline, CDR1 DFQATT and CDR2 SNEGSKA (reference sequence). V gave up 0 bases and J gave up 0 bases, with 13 bases separating them. The CDR3 length is 16 residues. CDR3 nucleotide sequence: TGCAGTGCTAGAGATTGGGGCTCCCCTAGCACAGATACGCAGTATTTT. Protein: CSARDWGSPSTDTQYF.

In this sample, this clonotype turned up once. A read error is possible here, since a much larger clone lies one base away. This chain connects TRBV5-1 to TRBJ2-3; D unclear. Trimming left V 5 bases short and J 0 bases short, with 7 bases between. Germline CDR1 is SGHRS and CDR2 is YFSETQ. This CDR3 has 13 residues. In DNA form, the CDR3 reads TGCGCCAGCAGTTACGGGAGCACAGATACGCAGTATTTT. Protein product: CASSYGSTDTQYF. Looking up the rest from reference TRBV5-1 and TRBJ2-3 gives the full variable domain: KAGVTQTPRYLIKTRGQQVTLSCSPISGHRSVSWYQQTPGQGLQFLFEYFSETQRNKGNFPGRFSGRQFSNSRSEMNVSTLELGDSALYLCASSYGSTDTQYFGPGTRLTVL.

This clonotype was detected a few times. V and J are TRBV19 and TRBJ2-3, with 11 bases fitting TRBD2. V gave up 5 bases and J gave up 5 bases; unmatched junction bases: 9. This CDR3 comprises 16 residues. Germline V gives CDR1 LNHDA, CDR2 SQIVND (reference sequence). The CDR3 is CASSFRLAGREDTQYF. Written as DNA, the CDR3 is TGTGCCAGTAGTTTCCGACTAGCGGGGAGGGAAGATACGCAGTATTTT.

Concerning this clonotype: This may stem from a read error, because a much larger clone lies one nucleotide away. The V and J genes are TRBV7-9 and TRBJ2-7, with D unresolved. In germline, CDR1 is SEHNR, CDR2 FQNEAQ (reference sequence). The CDR3 has 16 amino acids. Trimming removed 5 bases from V and 0 bases from J, with 17 bases in between. DNA for the CDR3: TGTGCCAGCAGCCCCACCGGCACGGAGTTCTCCTACGAGCAGTACTTC. This translates into CASSPTGTEFSYEQYF.

This clonotype was recorded a few times. The chain joins TRBV20-1 to TRBJ1-6; D is ambiguous. Germline-derived CDR1 and CDR2 are DFQATT and SNEGSKA (reference sequence). The CDR3 spans 12 residues. Trimming stripped 0 bases from V and 8 bases from J, with 5 bases between. CDR3 DNA sequence: TGCAGTGCTAGAGATCAGGATTCACCCCTCCACTTT. Amino acid sequence: CSARDQDSPLHF.

This clonotype showed up many times. This chain joins TRBV29-1 and TRBJ1-2; tentatively, D is TRBD1 (6 bases). Germline assignment: CDR1 SQVTM and CDR2 ANQGSEA. The CDR3 length is 13 residues. Trimming stripped 1 base from V and 8 bases from J, with 14 bases between. The CDR3 region has the DNA TGCAGCGTTGAAGTAATGGGGGGGCGAGGCTACACCTTC. Translation gives CSVEVMGGRGYTF. Full variable domain (remainder filled in from reference TRBV29-1 and TRBJ1-2): SAVISQKPSRDICQRGTSLTIQCQVDSQVTMMFWYRQQPGQSLTLIATANQGSEATYESGFVIDKFPISRPNLTFSTLTVSNMSPEDSSIYLCSVEVMGGRGYTFGSGTRLTVV.

The chain links TRBV2 to TRBJ2-5; D unresolved. The CDR3 is 13 residues long. Germline values: CDR1 SNHLY, CDR2 FYNNEI. V gave up 4 bases and J gave up 5 bases, with 11 bases separating them. CDR3 sequence (DNA): TGTGCCAGCAGTGCGGCAGGTGGCGAGACCCAGTACTTC. Its translation: CASSAAGGETQYF.